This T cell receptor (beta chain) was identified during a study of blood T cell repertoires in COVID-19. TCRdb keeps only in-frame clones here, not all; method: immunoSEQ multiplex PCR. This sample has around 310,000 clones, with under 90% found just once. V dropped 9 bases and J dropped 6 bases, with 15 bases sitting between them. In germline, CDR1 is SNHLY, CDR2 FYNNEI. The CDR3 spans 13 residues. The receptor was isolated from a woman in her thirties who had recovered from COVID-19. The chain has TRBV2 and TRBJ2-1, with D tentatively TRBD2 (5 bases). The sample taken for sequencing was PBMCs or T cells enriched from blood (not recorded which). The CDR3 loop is CARLVESSNEQFF. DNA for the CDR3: TGTGCCAGACTAGTCGAGTCTTCCAATGAGCAGTTCTTC.